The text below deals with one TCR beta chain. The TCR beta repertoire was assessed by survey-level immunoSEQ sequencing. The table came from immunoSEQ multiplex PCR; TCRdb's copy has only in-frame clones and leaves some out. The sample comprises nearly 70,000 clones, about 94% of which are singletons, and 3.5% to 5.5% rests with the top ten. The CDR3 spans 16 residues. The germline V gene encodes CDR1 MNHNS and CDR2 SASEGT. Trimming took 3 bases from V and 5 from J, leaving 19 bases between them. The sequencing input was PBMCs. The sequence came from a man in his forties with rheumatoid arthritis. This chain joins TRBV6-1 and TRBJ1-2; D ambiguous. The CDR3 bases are TGTGCCAGCAGTGATCGTATGGTCGGTATCTCGTATGGCTACACCTTC. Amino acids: CASSDRMVGISYGYTF.